The 8 T cell receptor beta chains reported below all come from one sample, sequenced in a study of response to subunit inactivated influenza vaccine. MiXCR, run by TCRdb on the RT-PCR reads, gives a single entry per CDR3 protein. The sample records around 540,000 distinct CDR3 sequences, approximately 12% being singletons. Specimen: PBMCs from blood, collected on the day of vaccination. The receptors were gathered from a middle-aged man who received an inactivated influenza vaccine.

This clonotype was seen many times. In DNA, the CDR3 is TGCGCCAGCAGCCGGACCATGAGGAATAGGGGGCGCCGAGAGACCCAGTACTTC. It codes for CASSRTMRNRGRRETQYF. The chain recombines TRBV4-1 with TRBJ2-5, with 7 bases identical to TRBD1. The length of the CDR3 is 18 residues. Germline CDR1 reads MGHRA; CDR2 reads YSYEKL. The V and J ends lost 4 bases and 4 bases, in that order; junction bases with no gene match: 18.

There are a few counts of this clonotype. The CDR3 DNA follows: TGCAGTGCCCGAAAGAGAGGGGAAAACTACGAGCAGTACTTC. Its translation: CSARKRGENYEQYF. The chain is built from TRBV20-1 and TRBJ2-7; D could derive from TRBD1 or TRBD2 (5 bases each). V was cut by 6 bases and J by 3 bases, with 18 bases left in between. There are 14 residues in the CDR3. CDR1 and CDR2 from the germline V gene are DFQATT and SNEGSKA (reference sequence).

In its sample, this clonotype was seen many times. The V and J genes are TRBV12-3 or TRBV12-4 and TRBJ1-1; the match to TRBD1 covers 7 bases. CDR3 length equals 14 residues. J was trimmed by 4 bases and V by 6 bases; bases with no gene match: 8. CDR3 bases: TGTGCCAGCAGGAGACAGGGTTGGAGCACTGAAGCTTTCTTT. Translation: CASRRQGWSTEAFF.

This clonotype was counted many times. The chain has TRBV5-1 and TRBJ2-1; 7 nucleotides match TRBD2. This CDR3 is 15 amino acids long. Germline CDR1 reads SGHRS; CDR2 reads YFSETQ. The J segment lost 6 bases and the V segment lost 5 bases, leaving 11 bases of the junction unmatched. This chain's CDR3 is CASSYDPGLINEQFF. The CDR3 DNA sequence: TGCGCCAGCAGTTATGATCCGGGACTAATCAATGAGCAGTTCTTC.

The chain links TRBV20-1 to TRBJ2-2; 13 bases agree with TRBD2. The CDR3 extends over 16 amino acids. The V gene end was trimmed by 0 bases and the J gene end by 7 bases; junction bases not matched to a gene: 5. Germline assignment: CDR1 DFQATT and CDR2 SNEGSKA (reference sequence). The CDR3 sequence is CSARDRTSGSLGELFF. CDR3 in DNA: TGCAGTGCTAGAGACCGGACTAGCGGGAGTCTCGGGGAGCTGTTTTTT.

The J gene is TRBJ2-7, the V gene TRBV11-2; 10 nucleotides line up with TRBD2. The CDR3 runs 15 residues. The ends lost 0 bases at V and 3 bases at J; junction bases unmatched: 2. CDR1 and CDR2 (germline): SGHAT, FQNNGV. CDR3 bases: TGTGCCAGCAGCTTAGAACTAGCGGGGAACTACGAGCAGTACTTC. Translating it yields CASSLELAGNYEQYF. The full variable domain, with the rest looked up from reference TRBV11-2 and TRBJ2-7, is EAGVAQSPRYKIIEKRQSVAFWCNPISGHATLYWYQQILGQGPKLLIQFQNNGVVDDSQLPKDRFSAERLKGVDSTLKIQPAKLEDSAVYLCASSLELAGNYEQYFGPGTRLTVT.

The rearrangement joins TRBV29-1 to TRBJ2-1; TRBD2 matches 12 bases. Germline-derived CDR1 and CDR2 are SQVTM and ANQGSEA. This CDR3 contains 21 residues. V shed 6 bases, J shed 0 bases, and the junction held 21 bases outside the gene matches. The DNA of the CDR3 is TGCAGCGTCGGGAGGCTCCTACATACTAGCGGGGGGCCTAGCTCCTACAATGAGCAGTTCTTC. Translation: CSVGRLLHTSGGPSSYNEQFF.

A remark on this clonotype: A read error may produce the germline difference seen at one junction end. The chain couples TRBV7-8 to TRBJ2-1; 7 bases align to TRBD2. The CDR3 sequence is 17 residues long. Germline CDR1 is SGHVS and CDR2 is FQNEAQ. The CDR3 coding sequence is TGTGCCACCAGCTTTTCCGCTAGCGGTGGCTCCTACAATGAGCAGTTCTTC. This codes for CATSFSASGGSYNEQFF. The entire variable domain, with the rest obtained from reference TRBV7-8 and TRBJ2-1, is as follows: GAGVSQSPRYKVAKRGQDVALRCDPISGHVSLFWYQQALGQGPEFLTYFQNEAQLDKSGLPSDRFFAERPEGSVSTLKIQRTQQEDSAVYLCATSFSASGGSYNEQFFGPGTRLTVL.